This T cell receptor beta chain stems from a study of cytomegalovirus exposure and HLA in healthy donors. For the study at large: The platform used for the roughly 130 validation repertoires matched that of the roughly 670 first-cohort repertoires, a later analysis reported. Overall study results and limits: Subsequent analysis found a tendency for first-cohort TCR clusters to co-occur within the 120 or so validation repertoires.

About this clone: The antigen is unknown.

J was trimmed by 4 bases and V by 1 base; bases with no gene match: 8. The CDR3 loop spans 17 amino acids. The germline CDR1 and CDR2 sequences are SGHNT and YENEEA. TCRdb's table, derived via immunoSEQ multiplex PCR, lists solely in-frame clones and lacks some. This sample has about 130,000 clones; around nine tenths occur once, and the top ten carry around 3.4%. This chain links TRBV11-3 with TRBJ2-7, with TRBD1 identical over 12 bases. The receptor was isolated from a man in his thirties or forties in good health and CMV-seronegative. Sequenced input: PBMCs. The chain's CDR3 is CASSLASGTGGTYEQYF. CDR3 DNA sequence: TGTGCCAGCAGCTTAGCCTCCGGGACAGGGGGCACGTACGAGCAGTACTTC.